Each of the 10 T cell receptor beta chains below was sequenced from the same sample in a study of CD8+ T cells in alopecia areata. TCR sequencing used cDNA made by reverse transcription of extracted RNA. TCRdb's table, derived via immunoSEQ multiplex PCR, lists solely in-frame clones and lacks some. Reported are under 350,000 clones, none seen only once; the ten largest carry around 1.2%. The study sorted pooled cutaneous lymph node cells by CD4, CD8alpha, NKG2D, NKG2ACE and other markers. What was sequenced was CD4+ T cells sorted from a lymph node. Receptors were obtained from a C3H/HeJ mouse with alopecia areata. The strain's MHC haplotype is H2-k.

This clone has more than one count but fewer than ten. Gene names and germline refer to mouse. The missing CDR3 end, 4 residues past where the read stops, is filled in from the germline J gene. V usage is TRBV13-2 and J usage is TRBJ2-5; D may be TRBD2 (7 bases). Per germline, CDR1 NNHNN and CDR2 SYGAGS (reference sequence). This CDR3 spans 15 amino acids. V shed 0 bases and J shed 2 bases, with 10 bases lying between them. CDR3 DNA (partial): TGTGCCAGCGGTGATGAGGGGGGGGGCCAAGAC. Amino acids: CASGDEGGGQD. The entire CDR3 protein is CASGDEGGGQDTQYF.

In its sample, this clone was seen a few times. Gene names refer to mouse genes. The read finishes 4 residues shy of the CDR3 end, and the germline J gene is used to complete it. The chain combines TRBV1 with TRBJ2-2; 8 bases are a match to TRBD1. The CDR3 covers 16 residues. J gave up 0 bases and V 4 bases, and 4 bases lay outside the gene matches. Looked up from germline, CDR1 is NSQYPW and CDR2 is LRSPGD (reference sequence). CDR3 sequence: CTCSGDRSTNTGQLYF. The covered CDR3 bases are TGCACCTGCAGTGGGGACAGGAGCACAAACACCGGG.

This clone was picked up a small number of times. Gene names and germline refer to mouse. From the germline J gene comes the end of the CDR3, since the read stops 4 residues before it. The sample contains more than one DNA sequence encoding this CDR3. The rearrangement links TRBV1 to TRBJ2-3, with 8 bases lining up with TRBD1. The CDR3 is 15 amino acids. CDR1 is NSQYPW, CDR2 LRSPGD, per germline (reference sequence). Trimming cost V 0 bases and J 3 bases; bases outside gene matches: 2. The CDR3 protein is CTCSADRGLAETLYF. The sequenced part of the CDR3 DNA is TGCACCTGCAGTGCAGACAGGGGGCTGGCAGAA.

The table lists this clone with a few counts. Germline and genes here are mouse. The CDR3 end lies 4 residues beyond the end of the read and is filled in from the germline J gene. V usage is TRBV19 and J usage is TRBJ1-1, with D unclear. This CDR3 comprises 13 residues. Germline V CDR1 and CDR2: FNHDT, SITEND (reference sequence). The ends were cut back, 1 base at V and 1 base at J, with 5 bases in the middle. The CDR3 region is CASSIQENTEVFF. CDR3 DNA, as far as it was read: TGTGCCAGCAGTATACAAGAAAACACA.

There are a few counts of this clone. Gene labels here are mouse ones. The read stops 4 residues short of the end of the CDR3; the missing end is completed from the germline J gene. V and J are TRBV5 and TRBJ2-3, with no clear D. Looked up from germline, CDR1 is LGHNA and CDR2 is YNLKQL (reference sequence). Deletions cut 0 bases from V and 0 bases from J, with 10 bases between. CDR3 length equals 16 residues. The CDR3 bases that were read are TGTGCCAGCAGCCAAGATCAGCAAATTAGTGCAGAA. Translating it yields CASSQDQQISAE. The entire CDR3 protein reads CASSQDQQISAETLYF.

In its sample, this clone was seen a few times. Any gene name here is a mouse gene name. The CDR3 goes on 4 residues after the read ends, and that part is filled in from the germline J gene. The genes are TRBV19 and TRBJ2-7, with a weak D call TRBD2 (5 bases). Per the germline V gene, CDR1 is FNHDT and CDR2 is SITEND (reference sequence). CDR3 length: 13 residues. Trimming shortened V by 2 bases and J by 2 bases, and 8 bases separated the two germline ends. CDR3 loop: CASSMWGPYEQYF. The CDR3 bases that were read are TGTGCCAGCAGTATGTGGGGTCCCTAT.

Points on this clone: One base away lies a much larger clone, so this may be a sequencing read error. Gene and germline names: mouse. Read coverage stops 4 residues before the CDR3 terminus; the germline J gene supplies the remainder. The gene calls are TRBV13-1 and TRBJ2-7, with D perhaps matching TRBD1 (6 bases). The CDR3 has 14 amino acids. The germline V gene encodes CDR1 NSHNY and CDR2 SYGAGN. V lost 1 base to trimming and J lost 0 bases, with 8 bases between them. The CDR3 spells CASSDQGSSYEQYF. CDR3 DNA (partial): TGTGCCAGCAGTGATCAGGGGAGCTCCTAT.

This clone was recorded a few times. All gene names here are mouse names. The CDR3 goes on 4 residues after the read ends, and that part is filled in from the germline J gene. This sequence joins TRBV1 and TRBJ2-3; 11 bases fit TRBD2. CDR3 length equals 17 residues. CDR1 is NSQYPW and CDR2 is LRSPGD in the germline V gene (reference sequence). After removal of 3 bases from V and 0 bases from J, the junction contained 5 bases not matched to a gene. CDR3 sequence reads: CTCSAPTGGVSAETLYF. The CDR3 DNA, read in part, is TGCACCTGCAGTGCGCCGACTGGGGGGGTTAGTGCAGAA.

Worth noting for this clone: Genes and germline come from the mouse. Coverage ceases 4 residues before the CDR3 finishes, and the germline J gene fills in the end. The same CDR3 is also encoded by other DNA sequences in this sample. The chain carries TRBV17 and TRBJ2-4, with 10 bases matching TRBD2. J lost 0 bases, V lost 5 bases, and 2 bases had no gene match. The CDR3 loop spans 15 amino acids. Germline values: CDR1 MNHDT, CDR2 YYDKIL. The CDR3 region is CASSRLGGSQNTLYF. The sequenced part of the CDR3 DNA is TGTGCTAGCAGTCGACTGGGGGGAAGTCAAAAC.

With regard to this clone: The genes and germline here are from mouse. The read comes to an end 4 residues before the CDR3 does, leaving the germline J gene to fill in the end. Distinct nucleotide sequences in the sample also encode this CDR3. The V gene is TRBV12-1, the J gene TRBJ2-3; 11 nucleotides line up with TRBD2. There are 15 residues in the CDR3. The germline gives CDR1 SGHSN, CDR2 HYEKVE. The V gene end was trimmed by 2 bases and the J gene end by 2 bases; junction bases not matched to a gene: 2. The sequenced part of the CDR3 DNA is TGTGCCAGCTCTCCTACTGGGGGGGCTGCAGAA. The encoded protein is CASSPTGGAAE. The whole CDR3 sequence is CASSPTGGAAETLYF.